This TCR beta chain stems from a study of T-cell reconstitution after alpha-beta-depleted transplantation in children. A TCRbeta library incorporating unique molecular identifiers was prepared. One entry per CDR3 protein results from TCRdb running MiXCR on the PCR reads. The sample shows about 150,000 distinct CDR3 sequences, more than 8% of them seen only once. Germline V CDR1 and CDR2: SGHTA, FQGNSA. This CDR3 has 15 amino acids. Between the trimmed V and J ends, which lost 6 bases and 3 bases, there was a span of 15 bases. Study-wide results and limits: Fresh T-cell production supplied most of the T-cell counts and diversity seen one year after transplant. Expanded clones from the graft, numbering several hundred, reportedly supplied alpha-beta T cells about two months after transplant. Surviving recipient cells, namely T cells and thymic progenitors, were the source of high day-60 TCRbeta diversity in some patients.

Turning to this clonotype: Its antigen is still unknown.

V is TRBV7-2 and J is TRBJ2-1; D might be TRBD1 or TRBD2, each matching 5 bases. Sequencing was performed on PBMCs, mostly from graft donor cells, taken 180 days after TCRalphabeta/CD19-depleted stem cell transplant. This TCR was sampled from a female patient aged 2-9 years who had a stem cell transplant for congenital amegakaryocytic thrombocytopenia, so the T cells may come from the graft donor. The CDR3 here is CASRLRGVNYNEQFF. For the CDR3, the DNA is TGTGCCAGCAGGCTTAGAGGGGTCAACTACAATGAGCAGTTCTTC. The variable domain in full, completed from reference TRBV7-2 and TRBJ2-1, reads GAGVSQSPSNKVTEKGKDVELRCDPISGHTALYWYRQSLGQGLEFLIYFQGNSAPDKSGLPSDRFSAERTGGSVSTLTIQRTQQEDSAVYLCASRLRGVNYNEQFFGPGTRLTVL.